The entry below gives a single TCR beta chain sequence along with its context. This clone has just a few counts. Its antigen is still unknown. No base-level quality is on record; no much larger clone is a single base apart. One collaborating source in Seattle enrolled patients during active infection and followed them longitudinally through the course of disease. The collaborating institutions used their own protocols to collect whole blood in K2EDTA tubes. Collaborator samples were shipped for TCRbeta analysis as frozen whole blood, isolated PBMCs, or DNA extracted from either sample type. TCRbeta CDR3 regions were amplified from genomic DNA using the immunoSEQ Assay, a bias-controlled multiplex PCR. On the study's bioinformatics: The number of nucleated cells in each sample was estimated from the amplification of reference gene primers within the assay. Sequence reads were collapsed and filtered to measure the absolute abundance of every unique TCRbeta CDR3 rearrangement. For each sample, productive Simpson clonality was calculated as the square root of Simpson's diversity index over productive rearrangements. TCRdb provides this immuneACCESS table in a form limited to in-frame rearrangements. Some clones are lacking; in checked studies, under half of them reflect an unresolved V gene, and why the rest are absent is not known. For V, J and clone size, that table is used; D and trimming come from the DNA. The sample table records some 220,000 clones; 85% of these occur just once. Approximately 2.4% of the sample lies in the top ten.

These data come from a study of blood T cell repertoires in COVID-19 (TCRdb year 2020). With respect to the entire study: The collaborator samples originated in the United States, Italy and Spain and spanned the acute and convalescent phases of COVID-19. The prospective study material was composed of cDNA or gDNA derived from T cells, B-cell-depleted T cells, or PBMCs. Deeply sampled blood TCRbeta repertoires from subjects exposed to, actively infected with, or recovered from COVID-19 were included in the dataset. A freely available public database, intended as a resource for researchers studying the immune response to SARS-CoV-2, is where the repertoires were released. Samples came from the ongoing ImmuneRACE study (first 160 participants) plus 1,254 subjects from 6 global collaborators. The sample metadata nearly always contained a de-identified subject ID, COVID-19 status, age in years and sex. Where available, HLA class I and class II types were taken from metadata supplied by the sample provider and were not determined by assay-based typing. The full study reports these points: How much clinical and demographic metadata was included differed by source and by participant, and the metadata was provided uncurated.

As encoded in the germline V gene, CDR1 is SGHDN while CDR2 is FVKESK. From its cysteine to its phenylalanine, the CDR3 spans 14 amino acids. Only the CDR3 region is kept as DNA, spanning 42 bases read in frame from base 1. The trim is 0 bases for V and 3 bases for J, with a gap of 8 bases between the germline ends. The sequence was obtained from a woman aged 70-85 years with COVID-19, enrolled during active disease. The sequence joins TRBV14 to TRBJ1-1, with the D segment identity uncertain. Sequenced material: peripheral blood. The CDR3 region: CASSQDNRYTEAFF. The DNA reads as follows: TGTGCCAGCAGCCAAGATAATCGGTACACTGAAGCTTTCTTT. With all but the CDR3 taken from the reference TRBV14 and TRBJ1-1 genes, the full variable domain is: EAGVTQFPSHSVIEKGQTVTLRCDPISGHDNLYWYRRVMGKEIKFLLHFVKESKQDESGMPNNRFLAERTGGTYSTLKVQPAELEDSGVYFCASSQDNRYTEAFFGQGTRLTVV.